Presented here are 8 T cell receptor beta chains from one specimen sequenced in a study of TIL therapy for anti-PD-1-resistant metastatic lung cancer. Time point given: pre-treatment sample, taken before nivolumab and TIL therapy. The libraries were made with immunoSEQ v3. The repertoire was sequenced with immunoSEQ multiplex PCR; TCRdb's copy has only in-frame clones and lacks some. Found here are 54,000 or so clones, more than 60% of them singletons; the top ten hold roughly 2%. Sequencing was performed on blood, taken at baseline. Receptors were obtained from a person between 25 and 80 years old with non-small cell lung cancer.

This clone was counted between two and nine times. The rearrangement uses TRBV6-5 and TRBJ1-6; D not resolved. Germline lookup yields CDR1 MNHEY and CDR2 SVGAGI. The CDR3 length is 13 residues. Trimming removed 0 bases at V and 10 bases at J, with 7 bases between. DNA of the CDR3: TGTGCCAGCAGTTACTCGGGCGTCTCACCCCTCCACTTT. As protein: CASSYSGVSPLHF.

V and J are TRBV19 and TRBJ2-1; 7 positions match TRBD2. Germline V gene sequence: CDR1 LNHDA, CDR2 SQIVND (reference sequence). The CDR3 has 15 amino acids. The V gene end was trimmed by 5 bases and the J gene end by 7 bases; junction bases not matched to a gene: 11. The CDR3 region has the DNA TGTGCCAGTAGTCCGATGAGGGAGGGGAGGAATGAGCAGTTCTTC. It specifies CASSPMREGRNEQFF.

V usage is TRBV9 and J usage is TRBJ1-1, with D possibly matching TRBD1 (5 bases). Germline CDR1 SGDLS, CDR2 YYNGEE. V lost 4 bases and J 4 bases, leaving 14 bases between the germline ends. The CDR3 is 14 residues long. Written as DNA, the CDR3 is TGTGCCAGCAGCCCTCTGCCAGGGAGCACTGAAGCTTTCTTT. The encoded protein is CASSPLPGSTEAFF.

This sequence joins TRBV7-9 and TRBJ2-7; no clear D gene. Per germline, CDR1 SEHNR and CDR2 FQNEAQ (reference sequence). The CDR3 spans 13 residues. With 8 bases removed from V and 0 bases from J, the gap between germline ends came to 11 bases. The CDR3 reads CASSYTNSYEQYF. The CDR3 region has the DNA TGTGCCAGCTCCTACACGAACTCCTACGAGCAGTACTTC. Combining the CDR3 with reference TRBV7-9 and TRBJ2-7 gives the whole variable domain DTGVSQNPRHKITKRGQNVTFRCDPISEHNRLYWYRQTLGQGPEFLTYFQNEAQLEKSRLLSDRFSAERPKGSFSTLEIQRTEQGDSAMYLCASSYTNSYEQYFGPGTRLTVT.

This chain links TRBV30 with TRBJ2-5; D tentatively fits TRBD1 or TRBD2 (5 bases each). Matching the DNA end better, TRBJ2-7 makes the J call doubtful. Germline loops: CDR1 GTSNPN, CDR2 SVGIG (reference sequence). The CDR3 covers 14 residues. CDR3 amino acids: CAWNTWGSSYEQYF. The DNA for the CDR3 is TGTGCCTGGAACACATGGGGGAGCTCCTACGAGCAGTACTTC.

This clone was observed a few times. The V and J genes are TRBV27 and TRBJ1-2; D uncertain. CDR1 is MNHEY and CDR2 is SMNVEV in the germline V gene (reference sequence). The V gene lost 5 bases and the J gene lost 4 bases, with 11 bases spanning the gap. This CDR3 is 13 amino acids long. In DNA form, the CDR3 reads TGTGCCAGCAGTCCATCCAACCTCTATGGCTACACCTTC. Translating gives CASSPSNLYGYTF.

The rearrangement links TRBV5-1 to TRBJ1-6, with D perhaps TRBD1 (5 bases). The CDR3 sequence is 14 residues long. V shed 0 bases and J shed 7 bases, with 8 bases lying between them. CDR1 and CDR2 (germline): SGHRS, YFSETQ. The CDR3 bases are TGCGCCAGCAGCTTGGGACAGACCAATTCACCCCTCCACTTT. This encodes CASSLGQTNSPLHF.

V and J are TRBV11-3 and TRBJ2-5; D may be TRBD2 (5 bases). With 4 bases removed from V and 5 bases from J, the gap between germline ends came to 14 bases. Looked up from germline, CDR1 is SGHNT and CDR2 is YENEEA. This CDR3 is 14 amino acids long. CDR3 coding DNA: TGTGCCAGCAGCTCGCCGGGAATTGGGGAGACCCAGTACTTC. Residues: CASSSPGIGETQYF. The full variable domain, in which reference TRBV11-3 and TRBJ2-5 provide the parts outside the CDR3, is EAGVVQSPRYKIIEKKQPVAFWCNPISGHNTLYWYLQNLGQGPELLIRYENEEAVDDSQLPKDRFSAERLKGVDSTLKIQPAELGDSAVYLCASSSPGIGETQYFGPGTRLLVL.